This T cell receptor (beta chain) stems from a study of blood T cell repertoires in COVID-19. At the level of the study: Whether acute or convalescent, the COVID-19 samples came from the United States, Italy and Spain.

Study processing details: Nucleated cell counts were estimated from reference gene primer amplification. TCRdb keeps only in-frame clones here, not all; method: immunoSEQ multiplex PCR. For V, J and clone size, that table is used; D and trimming come from the DNA. The sample gives roughly 270,000 clones, roughly 86% of which show up once; approximately 8.8% is in the top ten. Source material: peripheral blood. The source is a man between 18 and 35 years old with active or convalescent COVID-19.

CDR3 DNA: TGTGCCAGCAGCCAACCAGGGAAGGGAGCTTTCTTT. Residues: CASSQPGKGAFF. This sequence joins TRBV3-1 (or the pseudogene TRBV3-2) and TRBJ1-1, with a tentative D call TRBD1 (5 bases). Trimming removed 2 bases at V and 10 bases at J, with 11 bases between. The CDR3 totals 12 residues. The V gene's germline CDR1 is LGHDT and CDR2 YNNKEL (reference sequence).